The TCR beta chain described here comes from a study of response to subunit inactivated influenza vaccine (dated by TCRdb to the late 2010s). Broadly, across the study: To follow how T cells responded to a trivalent subunit inactivated influenza vaccine, the researchers relied on deep quantitative profiling of the T cell receptor repertoire. Overall results and qualifications from the work: The authors suggested that each seasonal influenza vaccination may recruit only a limited number of new T cells.

At the junction V is shortened by 5 bases and J by 2 bases, with 25 bases in between. According to the germline V gene, CDR1 reads SGHVS and CDR2 reads FNYEAQ. The CDR3 measures 20 amino acids from cysteine to phenylalanine. This entry keeps only the CDR3 DNA: 60 bases, framed from base 1. Remarks on this clonotype: This receptor's antigen is unknown. Base qualities are not recorded, but no much larger clone differs from it by a single base.

The library was obtained by RT-PCR. The reads were generated on an Illumina HiSeq 2500. Clones were called with MiXCR by TCRdb after fastp trimmed the public reads at Q25, and only in-frame beta chains were retained. Rows are unified per CDR3 protein, each entry keeping the most common DNA and genes. Across this sample there are 280,000 or so distinct CDR3 sequences, with 20% to 25% seen only once. The ten most abundant clones make up roughly a tenth of the sample. The source of this sequence is a man aged 50-75 years who received an inactivated influenza vaccine. Donor details come from another sample of the same person, matched by shared clones. Recombination joined TRBV7-6 with TRBJ1-6; too little of a D gene remains to name it. The starting material was PBMCs from blood, obtained approximately 22 months after vaccination. The CDR3 region reads CASSPRVHAAGSTYNSPLHF. The sequenced DNA is TGTGCCAGCAGCCCGAGGGTCCATGCAGCCGGTAGTACCTATAATTCACCCCTCCACTTT. Supplemented by the reference TRBV7-6 and TRBJ1-6 proteins around the CDR3, the complete variable domain is GAGVSQSPRYKVTKRGQDVALRCDPISGHVSLYWYRQALGQGPEFLTYFNYEAQQDKSGLPNDRFSAERPEGSISTLTIQRTEQRDSAMYRCASSPRVHAAGSTYNSPLHFGNGTRLTVT.